This T cell receptor beta chain comes out of a study of blood T cells in healthy people across ages. J lost 2 bases, V lost 4 bases, and 8 bases had no gene match. This CDR3 comprises 16 residues. Germline CDR1 and CDR2: LGHNT and FRNRAP. Alongside a J-beta primer mix, a sample-barcoded 5' primer served in a second PCR lasting about 7 to 12 cycles. TCRdb re-analysed the 5' RACE reads in MiXCR, keeping a single row per CDR3 protein. Of over a million distinct CDR3 sequences in the sample, roughly 45% are singletons; the top ten hold roughly 8.2%. The J gene is TRBJ1-3, the V gene TRBV12-5; 7 nucleotides agree with TRBD1. This clonotype originated in a woman aged 18-29 years in good health. Input material: blood. CDR3 nucleotides: TGTGCTAGTGGTTCCGGACAGGTATTAACTGGAAACACCATATATTTT. This encodes CASGSGQVLTGNTIYF.